The 2 T cell receptor beta chains reported below all come from one sample, sequenced in a study of blood T cell repertoires in COVID-19. The table came from immunoSEQ multiplex PCR; TCRdb's copy has only in-frame clones and leaves some out. The table has some 130,000 clones, about 89% seen once. The specimen was peripheral blood. Receptors were obtained from a man between 60 and 75 years old with active or convalescent COVID-19.

This rearrangement joins TRBV29-1 to TRBJ1-2; 9 bases are a match to TRBD1. V lost 7 bases and J lost 7; bases outside the gene matches: 7. This CDR3 comprises 12 residues. Per the germline V gene, CDR1 is SQVTM and CDR2 is ANQGSEA. Written as DNA, the CDR3 is TGCAGCGACGAAGGACAGGGGTCTGGCTACACCTTC. As protein: CSDEGQGSGYTF.

The chain has TRBV19 and TRBJ2-3, with TRBD2 as a possible D gene (5 bases). Germline-derived CDR1 and CDR2 are LNHDA and SQIVND (reference sequence). The CDR3 spans 13 residues. V was trimmed by 10 bases and J by 4 bases, leaving 15 bases between them. CDR3 coding DNA: TGTGCCACCCCCCGGGGAGAACCAGATACGCAGTATTTT. Protein product: CATPRGEPDTQYF.